This T cell receptor beta chain was identified in a study of regulatory T cells in long-lasting Graves disease. Relying on iRepertoire HTBI primers and Arm-PCR of CDR3 regions, the team built TCR beta libraries. TCRdb re-called the multiplex PCR reads through MiXCR, storing one row per CDR3 protein. The sample shows a few hundred thousand distinct CDR3 sequences, 13% of them seen only once. This clonotype was recorded at least ten times. This CDR3 contains 16 residues. V gave up 3 bases and J gave up 7 bases; unmatched junction bases: 12. Time point noted: newly diagnosed GD, antithyroid drugs for less than 3 months. TCR sequences were obtained from RNA taken from PBMCs. These same records also appear under a second study, on T cells in Graves' hyperthyroidism and ophthalmopathy. That study reports: The study based diagnoses on clinical symptoms, serum thyroxine and TRAb, thyroid ultrasound and orbital computed tomography.

This material consisted of peripheral blood mononuclear cells (PBMCs), taken at new diagnosis, from a patient treated with antithyroid drugs. The chain joins TRBV12-3 or TRBV12-4 to TRBJ2-5; 9 bases agree with TRBD2. The TCR originated in a man aged 25-40 years with Graves disease. The CDR3 here is CASSFWEAGGFWTQYF. The DNA for the CDR3 is TGTGCCAGCAGTTTTTGGGAAGCGGGAGGTTTTTGGACCCAGTACTTC.